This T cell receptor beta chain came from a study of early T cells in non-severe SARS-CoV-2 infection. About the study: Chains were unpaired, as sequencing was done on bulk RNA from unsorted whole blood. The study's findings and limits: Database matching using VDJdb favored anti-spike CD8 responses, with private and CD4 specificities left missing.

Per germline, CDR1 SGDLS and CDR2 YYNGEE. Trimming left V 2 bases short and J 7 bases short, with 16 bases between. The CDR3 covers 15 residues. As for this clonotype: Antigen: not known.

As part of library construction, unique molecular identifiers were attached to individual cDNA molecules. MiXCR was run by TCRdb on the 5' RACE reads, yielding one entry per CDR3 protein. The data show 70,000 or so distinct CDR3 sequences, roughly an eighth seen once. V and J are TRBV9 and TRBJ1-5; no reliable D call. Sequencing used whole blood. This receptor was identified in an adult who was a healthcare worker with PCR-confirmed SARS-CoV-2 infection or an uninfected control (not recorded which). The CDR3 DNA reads TGTGCCAGCAGCGTCACCGAGGGAGTCGGACAGCCCCAGCATTTT. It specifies CASSVTEGVGQPQHF.